This T cell receptor (beta chain) was identified during a study of response to subunit inactivated influenza vaccine. Notes on the study in general: The authors suggested that every seasonal influenza vaccination recruits few new T cells.

This clonotype came up a few times. Its target is unknown. MiXCR, run by TCRdb on the RT-PCR reads, gives a single entry per CDR3 protein. The table shows over 150,000 distinct CDR3 sequences, with about a tenth occurring only once. V was shortened by 5 bases and J by 6 bases, with 15 bases between the two germline ends. The CDR3 is 14 residues long. CDR1 is SGHVS, CDR2 FNYEAQ, per germline. The starting material was non-naive T cells sorted from PBMCs, obtained about 40 days after vaccination. The sequence derives from a man aged 45 to 65 who received an inactivated influenza vaccine. J is TRBJ2-3 and V is TRBV7-6, with D perhaps matching TRBD1 (5 bases). CDR3 loop: CASSPSLQEDTQYF. The CDR3 nucleotides are TGTGCCAGCAGCCCCAGCCTACAGGAGGATACGCAGTATTTT.